What follows is one T cell receptor beta chain and its context. The antigen is undetermined. Trimming left V 0 bases short and J 8 bases short, with 16 bases between. Germline CDR1 reads SGHVS; CDR2 reads FNYEAQ. This CDR3 has 15 residues. Each CDR3 protein gets one entry after TCRdb re-called the reads with MiXCR. The sample shows roughly 150,000 distinct CDR3 sequences, about a fifth of them seen only once. The data were taken from a study of T cell repertoires in cytomegalovirus infection. The source was CD8+ T cells from cultured PBMCs, collected from culture after CMV antigen stimulation. The chain links TRBV7-6 to TRBJ1-2, with D possibly TRBD1 on 5 matching bases. The sequence was obtained from a human donor in good health (CMV status not recorded). Some clones in this sample may be carry-over from other donors' samples. CDR3 protein: CASSLAPDSGIGYTF. CDR3 nucleotides: TGTGCCAGCAGCTTAGCGCCTGACAGTGGTATCGGCTACACCTTC.